The clone carrying this TCR beta chain was counted between two and nine times. No antigen is known for it. No patient escaped relapse after autologous stem cell transplantation, and brentuximab vedotin exposure varied. This sample is part of a study of PD-1 blockade in classical Hodgkin lymphoma. Overall study findings and caveats: Relapsed/refractory patients reportedly had lower baseline diversity than newly diagnosed patients.

Using immunoSEQ multiplex PCR, the repertoire was profiled, and TCRdb retains in-frame clones only, with some absent. Of 50,000 to 85,000 clones listed, 60% to 80% are singletons. Germline-derived CDR1 and CDR2 are SGHRS and YFSETQ. This CDR3 is 13 amino acids long. V lost 1 base to trimming and J lost 12 bases, with 17 bases between them. The V and J genes are TRBV5-1 and TRBJ2-7; the D gene is possibly TRBD1 (6 bases). The clonotype was recovered from a human donor with classical Hodgkin lymphoma. Sequenced here: peripheral blood mononuclear cells (PBMCs), sampled before the second cycle of nivolumab. This CDR3 is CASSLITGLSLYF. CDR3 bases: TGCGCCAGCAGCTTGATTACAGGGTTAAGTCTGTACTTC.